This T cell receptor (beta chain) emerged from a study of blood T cell repertoires in COVID-19. Study background: Italy, Spain and the United States were the sources of the convalescent and acute COVID-19 samples. The cDNA or gDNA used as material had been derived from T cells, B-cell-depleted T cells, or PBMCs.

Original processing methods: For nucleated cells, counts were estimated from reference gene primer amplification. The assay was immunoSEQ multiplex PCR, and TCRdb's table has in-frame clones only and misses some. That table gives V, J and clone size, and the DNA gave D and trimming. The sample has about 81,000 clones, roughly 87% seen once. Trimming took 6 bases from V and 4 from J, leaving 13 bases between them. Germline CDR1 and CDR2: MNHEY and SVGEGT. The CDR3 sequence is 14 residues long. This chain joins TRBV6-2 or TRBV6-3 and TRBJ2-1, with D tentatively TRBD1 (6 bases). Material for sequencing was peripheral blood. This sequence was found in a man aged 65 to 79 with acute or convalescent COVID-19. CDR3 sequence reads: CASRPWDIYNEQFF. CDR3 nucleotides: TGTGCCAGCAGACCTTGGGACATTTACAATGAGCAGTTCTTC.